A selection of T cell receptor beta chains follows, all from one sample in a study of memory CD4+ T cells and cytomegalovirus serostatus. Using immunoSEQ multiplex PCR, the repertoire was profiled, and TCRdb retains in-frame clones only, with some absent. The table records about 96,000 clones, over 70% of them present only once. The sequenced material came from memory CD4+ T cells from blood. The receptor set was obtained from an adult in good health and CMV-seropositive. Both conserved end residues are part of each CDR3. The D gene is left open where the match is weak. Clone size, where shown, is once, few, many, or a class for clones that have expanded.

>TRBV5-4|TRBD1|.|TRBJ1-1
CASSPTGQGVGTEAFF
TGTGCCAGCAGCCCCACCGGACAGGGGGTAGGCACTGAAGCTTTCTTT
>TRBV2|.|few|TRBJ2-3
CASRNRADTQYF
TGTGCCAGCAGGAACAGGGCAGATACGCAGTATTTT
>TRBV28|.|.|TRBJ1-2
CASSLRNRISGYTF
TGTGCCAGCAGTTTGAGAAACAGGATCTCTGGCTACACCTTC
>TRBV6-4|TRBD2|.|TRBJ2-1
CASSAQGSGRGSEQFF
TGTGCCAGCAGCGCCCAAGGTAGCGGGAGAGGTAGTGAGCAGTTCTTC
>TRBV28|TRBD1|.|TRBJ1-5
CASSLRGQGRNQPQHF
TGTGCCAGCAGTTTAAGGGGACAGGGCCGCAATCAGCCCCAGCATTTT
>TRBV2|.|.|TRBJ2-7
CASSEARVGQYF
TGTGCCAGCAGTGAAGCCAGGGTGGGGCAGTACTTC
>TRBV7-8|TRBD1|.|TRBJ2-7
CASSSGTASIYEQYF
TGTGCCAGCAGCTCCGGGACAGCCTCAATCTACGAGCAGTACTTC
>TRBV2|TRBD2|.|TRBJ2-3
CASSGRGAQYF
TGTGCCAGCAGTGGGCGGGGGGCGCAGTATTTT
>TRBV19|.|.|TRBJ1-1
CASSSSSRGNTEAFF
TGTGCCAGTAGTTCCTCTTCCAGGGGGAACACTGAAGCTTTCTTT
>TRBV6-5|.|.|TRBJ1-1
CASSYRGFGTEAFF
TGTGCCAGCAGTTATCGGGGGTTTGGGACTGAAGCTTTCTTT
>TRBV2|.|.|TRBJ2-7
CASRRGTGEQYF
TGTGCCAGCAGAAGGGGGACGGGCGAGCAGTACTTC
>TRBV5-1|.|.|TRBJ2-5
CASSREGAAEETQYF
TGCGCCAGCAGCCGCGAAGGAGCGGCCGAAGAGACCCAGTACTTC
>TRBV7-8|TRBD1|.|TRBJ1-2
CAVGQGNGVYGYTF
TGTGCCGTGGGACAGGGGAACGGCGTCTATGGCTACACCTTC
>TRBV28|TRBD2|.|TRBJ2-3
CASSSDWGGSTDTQYF
TGTGCCAGCAGCTCCGATTGGGGGGGATCCACAGATACGCAGTATTTT
>TRBV6-1|.|.|TRBJ2-7
CASSEIYEQYF
TGTGCCAGCAGTGAAATTTACGAGCAGTACTTC
>TRBV9|.|.|TRBJ2-7
CASSQGGQGEQYF
TGTGCCAGCAGCCAAGGGGGGCAAGGGGAGCAGTACTTC
>TRBV7-2|.|.|TRBJ2-3
CASSLRAGPTDTQYF
TGTGCCAGCAGCTTAAGGGCGGGACCCACAGATACGCAGTATTTT
>TRBV11-2|.|few|TRBJ2-1
CASSLVGGAAEQFF
TGTGCCAGCAGCTTAGTGGGTGGAGCGGCTGAGCAGTTCTTC
>TRBV28|.|few|TRBJ1-5
CASRSFRANQPQHF
TGTGCCAGCAGATCCTTTAGAGCGAATCAGCCCCAGCATTTT
>TRBV18|TRBD1|.|TRBJ2-4
CASSPEGTVKNIQYF
TGTGCCAGCTCTCCAGAGGGGACAGTCAAAAACATTCAGTACTTC
>TRBV28|TRBD1|.|TRBJ2-5
CASSLLLRTGKRSQYF
TGTGCCAGCAGTTTACTTCTTAGGACAGGGAAACGTTCCCAGTACTTC
>TRBV4-2|.|.|TRBJ1-6
CASSQTNSPLHF
TGTGCCAGCAGCCAAACAAATTCACCCCTCCACTTT
>TRBV4-2|TRBD2|.|TRBJ2-5
CASSLEPSGREETQYF
TGTGCCAGCAGCCTAGAACCTAGCGGGAGGGAAGAGACCCAGTACTTC
>TRBV5-1|TRBD2|.|TRBJ2-2
CASSQIAGATTGELFF
TGCGCCAGCAGCCAGATAGCGGGGGCGACCACCGGGGAGCTGTTTTTT
>TRBV25-1|.|once|TRBJ2-7
CASSGTSGAYEQYF
TGTGCCAGCAGTGGGACATCTGGGGCCTACGAGCAGTACTTC
>TRBV28|TRBD1|.|TRBJ2-7
CASSFIGTGAYEQYF
TGTGCCAGCAGTTTTATTGGGACAGGGGCCTACGAGCAGTACTTC
>TRBV7-2|TRBD1|.|TRBJ2-3
CASSPRQGLNTQYF
TGTGCCAGCAGCCCGAGACAGGGTTTAAATACGCAGTATTTT
>TRBV4-2|.|.|TRBJ1-4
CASSTGSFSEKLFF
TGTGCCAGCAGCACAGGGAGTTTTAGTGAAAAACTGTTTTTT
>TRBV6-5|.|.|TRBJ2-7
CASSYTGPGVQYF
TGTGCCAGCAGTTACACCGGACCAGGCGTGCAGTACTTC
>TRBV10-3|TRBD1|.|TRBJ2-1
CAISGGTGYNEQFF
TGTGCCATCAGTGGCGGGACAGGGTACAATGAGCAGTTCTTC
>TRBV4-1|TRBD1|.|TRBJ1-4
CASSQSRGLVRDYEKLFF
TGCGCCAGCAGCCAGAGTAGGGGGCTGGTACGAGATTATGAAAAACTGTTTTTT
>TRBV2|TRBD2|.|TRBJ2-1
CASSMSGSPPEQFF
TGTGCCAGCAGTATGAGCGGGAGCCCCCCCGAGCAGTTCTTC
>TRBV5-1|TRBD1|.|TRBJ2-3
CASSSDRASTDTQYF
TGCGCCAGCAGCTCGGACAGGGCCAGCACAGATACGCAGTATTTT
>TRBV7-9|.|.|TRBJ2-3
CASSLVSGTDTQYF
TGTGCCAGCAGCTTAGTTTCGGGCACAGATACGCAGTATTTT
>TRBV18|.|.|TRBJ1-1
CASSLQVNTEAFF
TGTGCCAGCTCATTACAGGTGAACACTGAAGCTTTCTTT
>TRBV5-3|TRBD2|once|TRBJ2-1
CARSPQVREGLYNEQFF
TGTGCCAGAAGCCCCCAGGTTCGGGAGGGCCTGTACAATGAGCAGTTCTTC
>TRBV5-1|.|.|TRBJ2-1
CASKGNNEQFF
TGCGCCAGCAAGGGCAACAATGAGCAGTTCTTC
>TRBV18|.|.|TRBJ2-1
CASSPPGTGLNEQFF
TGTGCCAGCTCACCTCCGGGCACAGGGCTAAATGAGCAGTTCTTC
>TRBV7-8|.|.|TRBJ2-5
CASSLGFGGDETQYF
TGTGCCAGCAGCCTAGGGTTCGGGGGAGATGAGACCCAGTACTTC
>TRBV27|.|.|TRBJ1-5
CASKGHNQPQHF
TGTGCCAGCAAGGGGCACAATCAGCCCCAGCATTTT
>TRBV29-1|.|few|TRBJ1-1
CSGRQVLNTEAFF
TGCAGCGGTAGACAGGTTCTGAACACTGAAGCTTTCTTT
>TRBV7-9|.|few|TRBJ1-2
CASSPSDSGKYGYTF
TGTGCCAGCAGCCCCTCGGACAGTGGAAAATATGGCTACACCTTC
>TRBV28|.|.|TRBJ2-2
CASSLGGWNTGELFF
TGTGCCAGCAGTTTGGGGGGCTGGAACACCGGGGAGCTGTTTTTT
>TRBV7-3|.|once|TRBJ1-1
CASSLGGPGASEAFF
TGTGCCAGCAGCTTAGGGGGGCCCGGGGCGAGTGAAGCTTTCTTT
>TRBV30|.|.|TRBJ1-2
CAWKRDTGYYGYTF
TGTGCCTGGAAACGGGACACAGGATACTATGGCTACACCTTC
>TRBV11-1|.|few|TRBJ1-1
CASSLLVPPNTEAFF
TGTGCCAGCAGCTTACTTGTCCCGCCGAACACTGAAGCTTTCTTT
>TRBV28|TRBD2|.|TRBJ2-1
CASSFQPGLEYNEQFF
TGTGCCAGCAGTTTCCAACCGGGACTAGAATACAATGAGCAGTTCTTC
>TRBV2|.|.|TRBJ1-5
CASSGGHSNQPQHF
TGTGCCTCCAGCGGGGGGCATAGCAATCAGCCCCAGCATTTT
>TRBV5-1|TRBD2|many|TRBJ2-3
CASSQREGVQYF
TGCGCCAGCAGCCAGCGGGAGGGGGTGCAGTATTTT
>TRBV6-1|TRBD1|.|TRBJ2-7
CASSDPDRGMWEQYF
TGTGCCAGCAGTGATCCGGACAGGGGAATGTGGGAGCAGTACTTC
>TRBV28|.|.|TRBJ1-5
CASSLGHFSNQPQHF
TGTGCCAGCAGTTTGGGACACTTTAGCAATCAGCCCCAGCATTTT
>TRBV7-2|TRBD1|.|TRBJ2-1
CASSLAGQAYNEQFF
TGTGCCAGCAGCTTAGCGGGACAGGCCTACAATGAGCAGTTCTTC
>TRBV2|TRBD1|.|TRBJ2-3
CASSEGTGVFTDTQYF
TGTGCCAGCAGTGAGGGAACAGGGGTTTTCACAGATACGCAGTATTTT